The 21 T cell receptor beta chains presented below share a single source sample, sequenced in a study of blood T cell repertoires in COVID-19. The data were produced by immunoSEQ multiplex PCR, yet TCRdb's version contains in-frame clones alone and is incomplete. The table has roughly 150,000 clones, around 84% seen once. Sequences were obtained from peripheral blood. The source of these receptors is a woman between 50 and 59 years old with acute or convalescent COVID-19.

The rearrangement joins TRBV19 to TRBJ2-1, with 8 bases that match TRBD1. V lost 6 bases, J lost 6 bases, and 7 bases stayed unmatched. Germline assignment: CDR1 LNHDA and CDR2 SQIVND (reference sequence). This CDR3 is built from 14 residues. The DNA of the CDR3 is TGTGCCAGTAGGACAGGGGTATCCCTCAATGAGCAGTTCTTC. Its protein is CASRTGVSLNEQFF.

This clone appeared once. V is TRBV4-1 and J is TRBJ1-4; TRBD1 matches 8 bases. CDR1 and CDR2 from the germline V gene are MGHRA and YSYEKL. The V gene end was trimmed by 4 bases and the J gene end by 3 bases; junction bases not matched to a gene: 7. The CDR3 runs to 16 residues. CDR3 bases: TGCGCCAGCAGCCGGAGATTGGGACAGGCTAATGAAAAACTGTTTTTT. Amino acids: CASSRRLGQANEKLFF.

This sequence joins TRBV7-9 and TRBJ2-7; D is unresolved. The CDR3 spans 11 residues. V lost 4 bases and J 4 bases, leaving 5 bases between the germline ends. Germline CDR1 SEHNR, CDR2 FQNEAQ (reference sequence). Here the CDR3 DNA reads TGTGCCAGCAGCTCAGTATACGAGCAGTACTTC. Protein product: CASSSVYEQYF.

The rearrangement uses TRBV7-2 and TRBJ2-6; D is uncertain. The V gene's germline CDR1 is SGHTA and CDR2 FQGNSA. Trimming shortened V by 5 bases and J by 4 bases, and 9 bases separated the two germline ends. The CDR3 is 14 amino acids. DNA of the CDR3: TGTGCCAGCAGCCGCGTGGTAGGGGCCAACGTCCTGACTTTC. Translation gives CASSRVVGANVLTF.

This clone has just a few counts. The CDR3 sequence: CASTMGGETQYF. CDR3 DNA sequence: TGTGCCAGCACCATGGGGGGAGAGACCCAGTACTTC. V usage is TRBV7-2 and J usage is TRBJ2-5, with a weak D call TRBD2 (6 bases). The CDR3 length is 12 residues. V dropped 7 bases and J dropped 4 bases, with 10 bases sitting between them. CDR1 SGHTA and CDR2 FQGNSA come from the germline V gene.

The genes are TRBV25-1 and TRBJ1-1, with D uncertain. CDR3 length: 14 residues. V was shortened by 3 bases and J by 1 base, with 9 bases between the two germline ends. Looked up from germline, CDR1 is MGHDK and CDR2 is SYGVNS. In DNA, the CDR3 is TGTGCCAGCAGTGAGTCAGGTCCGAACACTGAAGCTTTCTTT. Translated, it gives CASSESGPNTEAFF.

V and J are TRBV25-1 and TRBJ2-2; the D is unclear. The CDR3 contains 14 residues. From germline, CDR1 is MGHDK and CDR2 SYGVNS. V lost 3 bases to trimming and J lost 5 bases, with 10 bases between them. In DNA form, the CDR3 reads TGTGCCAGCAGTGATAGTAGTCGAACCGGGGAGCTGTTTTTT. Translation: CASSDSSRTGELFF.

This chain joins TRBV18 and TRBJ2-7; TRBD2 aligns across 9 bases. Per germline, CDR1 KGHSH and CDR2 LQKENI. This CDR3 contains 14 residues. Trimming cost V 2 bases and J 6 bases; bases outside gene matches: 5. The CDR3 region is CASSPGGRAGEQYF. DNA for the CDR3: TGTGCCAGCTCACCAGGCGGGAGGGCCGGCGAGCAGTACTTC.

The gene calls are TRBV5-4 and TRBJ2-1; D is possibly TRBD1 (5 bases). The germline CDR1 and CDR2 sequences are SGHNT and YYREEE (reference sequence). The CDR3 extends over 14 amino acids. With 4 bases removed from V and 2 bases from J, the gap between germline ends came to 10 bases. The CDR3 bases are TGTGCCAGCAGCAAGACAGATCCCTACAATGAGCAGTTCTTC. Residues: CASSKTDPYNEQFF.

The chain is built from TRBV7-2 and TRBJ1-1, with TRBD1 as a possible D gene (5 bases). Germline V lookup: CDR1 SGHTA, CDR2 FQGNSA. Deletions cut 5 bases from V and 8 bases from J, with 18 bases between. The length of the CDR3 is 14 residues. The CDR3: CASSPDTVNSEAFF. CDR3 sequence (DNA): TGTGCCAGCAGCCCGGACACAGTCAACTCGGAAGCTTTCTTT.

The rearrangement joins TRBV5-6 to TRBJ1-4; 8 bases fit TRBD1. Trimming took 1 base from V and 2 from J; bases not matched to a gene: 10. This CDR3 is 18 amino acids long. Per the germline V gene, CDR1 is SGHDT and CDR2 is YYEEEE. CDR3 sequence (DNA): TGTGCCAGCAGCTTGCAGGCAGGGGGCTGGGAGACTAATGAAAAACTGTTTTTT. Translating it yields CASSLQAGGWETNEKLFF.

In its sample, this clone was seen once. V and J are TRBV6-1 and TRBJ1-4, with D tentatively TRBD1 (5 bases). The V and J ends lost 1 base and 4 bases respectively, with 13 bases between them. Per germline, CDR1 MNHNS and CDR2 SASEGT. This CDR3 region has 16 residues. DNA of the CDR3: TGTGCCAGCAGTGAAGAATGGGGCAGGAGTAATGAAAAACTGTTTTTT. Translated, it gives CASSEEWGRSNEKLFF.

The genes are TRBV5-1 and TRBJ2-4; TRBD1 might be the D (5 bases). The germline V gene encodes CDR1 SGHRS and CDR2 YFSETQ. This CDR3 comprises 15 residues. Trimming took off 0 bases at V and 1 base at J, with 8 bases between the two ends. The CDR3 sequence: CASSLEGFAKNIQYF. The CDR3 DNA reads as TGCGCCAGCAGCTTGGAGGGGTTTGCCAAAAACATTCAGTACTTC.

The rearrangement uses TRBV11-2 and TRBJ1-3; possible D gene TRBD1, 5 bases. CDR1 and CDR2 (germline): SGHAT, FQNNGV. V dropped 0 bases and J dropped 0 bases, with 12 bases sitting between them. The CDR3 has 17 residues. CDR3: CASSLERHGGSGNTIYF. The CDR3 DNA sequence: TGTGCCAGCAGCTTAGAGAGGCACGGGGGCTCTGGAAACACCATATATTTT.

V gene TRBV6-2 or TRBV6-3 combines with J gene TRBJ2-7; D perhaps matches TRBD2 (6 bases). CDR1 is MNHEY, CDR2 SVGEGT, per germline. The CDR3 sequence is 16 residues long. V lost 2 bases to trimming and J lost 0 bases, with 14 bases between them. CDR3 protein: CASSYKAGRNSYEQYF. The CDR3 bases are TGTGCCAGCAGTTACAAGGCGGGACGGAACTCCTACGAGCAGTACTTC.

V is TRBV18 and J is TRBJ2-3, with D possibly matching TRBD2 (5 bases). CDR1 is KGHSH, CDR2 LQKENI, per germline. The CDR3 has 13 residues. V dropped 5 bases and J dropped 5 bases, with 11 bases sitting between them. In nucleotides, the CDR3 is TGTGCCAGCTCATCGGACTGGGGAGATACGCAGTATTTT. Protein product: CASSSDWGDTQYF.

The chain carries TRBV4-3 and TRBJ2-3; 7 nucleotides agree with TRBD2. CDR3 length equals 14 residues. The trim removed 0 bases at V and 5 bases at J, leaving 2 bases unmatched. The germline CDR1 and CDR2 sequences are LGHNA and YSLEER. CDR3 coding DNA: TGCGCCAGCAGCCAAGATCAGCGGGGAGATACGCAGTATTTT. Translation gives CASSQDQRGDTQYF.

The CDR3 DNA reads TGCGCCAGCAGCCTGTTAGCGGGGGGTCAAGAGACCCAGTACTTC. Encoded protein: CASSLLAGGQETQYF. The V call is TRBV5-1, the J call TRBJ2-5; 10 nucleotides align to TRBD2. The V gene's germline CDR1 is SGHRS and CDR2 YFSETQ. The CDR3 consists of 15 residues. The V gene end was trimmed by 4 bases and the J gene end by 2 bases; junction bases not matched to a gene: 5.

This sequence joins TRBV6-2 or TRBV6-3 and TRBJ2-7; 7 positions match TRBD2. CDR1 is MNHEY and CDR2 is SVGEGT in the germline V gene. Unmatched junction bases numbered 5, after V lost 0 bases and J lost 0 bases. This CDR3 is built from 16 residues. CDR3 bases: TGTGCCAGCAGTTACTCGAGTGCTAGCGGCTCCTACGAGCAGTACTTC. This translates into CASSYSSASGSYEQYF.

This clone was recorded many times. The chain has TRBV3-1 (or the pseudogene TRBV3-2) and TRBJ2-3, with D possibly being TRBD2 (5 bases). CDR1 is LGHDT and CDR2 is YNNKEL in the germline V gene (reference sequence). This CDR3 is 12 amino acids long. The ends were cut back, 4 bases at V and 6 bases at J, with 8 bases in the middle. The CDR3 spells CASSLGKDTQYF. Written as DNA, the CDR3 is TGTGCCAGCAGCCTCGGGAAGGATACGCAGTATTTT.

The rearrangement joins TRBV5-1 to TRBJ1-2, with no clear D. V was pared by 1 base and J by 0 bases, with 19 bases between. The CDR3 spans 18 residues. Per the germline V gene, CDR1 is SGHRS and CDR2 is YFSETQ. DNA of the CDR3: TGCGCCAGCAGCTTGCGGGGAGCGACTACCCCTTCTAACTATGGCTACACCTTC. Its protein product is CASSLRGATTPSNYGYTF. The complete variable domain, with remaining parts taken from reference TRBV5-1 and TRBJ1-2, reads KAGVTQTPRYLIKTRGQQVTLSCSPISGHRSVSWYQQTPGQGLQFLFEYFSETQRNKGNFPGRFSGRQFSNSRSEMNVSTLELGDSALYLCASSLRGATTPSNYGYTFGSGTRLTVV.